The subject of this entry is one TCR beta chain. Its matching antigen is unknown. Assay used: immunoSEQ multiplex PCR; TCRdb lists only in-frame clones, some missing. The sample carries 130,000 or so clones, roughly nine tenths recorded once. This sample is part of a study of T cell responses to AZD1222 COVID-19 vaccine. Study background: The analysis combined second doses at about 4 or about 12 weeks. Findings of the study overall: The study identified only a handful of AZD1222 recipients as seropositive at baseline. Vaccine-associated CD4 TCRs spanned spike, dominant at 160-218 and 743-854.

The CDR3 loop spans 16 amino acids. Germline trimming cut 5 bases from V and 9 bases from J; bases unmatched to any gene: 12. The germline gives CDR1 SEHNR, CDR2 FQNEAQ (reference sequence). This chain connects TRBV7-9 to TRBJ2-4, with TRBD2 identical over 11 bases. The sample consisted of peripheral blood, taken on day 0 of AZD1222 vaccination. The receptor's source is an adult in good health. The CDR3 nucleotides are TGTGCCAGCAGCCAAAGGGTAGCGGGAGGGCGGAGCATTCAGTACTTC. Residues: CASSQRVAGGRSIQYF.